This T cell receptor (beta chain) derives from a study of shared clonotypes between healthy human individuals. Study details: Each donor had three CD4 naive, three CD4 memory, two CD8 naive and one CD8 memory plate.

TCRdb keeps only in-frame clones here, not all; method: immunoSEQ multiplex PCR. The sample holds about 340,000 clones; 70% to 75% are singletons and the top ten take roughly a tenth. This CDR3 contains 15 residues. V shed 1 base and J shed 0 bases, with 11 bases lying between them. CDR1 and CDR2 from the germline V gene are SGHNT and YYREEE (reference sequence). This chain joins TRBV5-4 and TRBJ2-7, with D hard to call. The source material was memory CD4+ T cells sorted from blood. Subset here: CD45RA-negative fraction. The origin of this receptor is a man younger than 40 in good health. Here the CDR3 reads CASSLSPVGSYEQYF. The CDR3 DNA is TGTGCCAGCAGCTTGAGCCCGGTGGGCTCCTACGAGCAGTACTTC.